The 14 T cell receptor beta chains below come from one sample, sequenced in a study of blood T cells in healthy people across ages. The second PCR ran about 6 to 12 cycles with a sample-barcoded 5' primer and J-beta primers. TCRdb recomputed calls from the 5' RACE reads with MiXCR, one row per CDR3 protein. This repertoire shows 750,000 to 950,000 distinct CDR3 sequences, 29% found once; its top ten account for approximately 10%. The same sample was also studied in work on T cells of mothers and their children.

The material sequenced was blood. The receptors stem from a woman aged 35 to 49 in good health.

V and J are TRBV28 and TRBJ2-7, with 10 bases that match TRBD1. V lost 5 bases to trimming and J lost 7 bases; unmatched junction nucleotides: 11. The germline gives CDR1 MDHEN, CDR2 SYDVKM. The CDR3 sequence is 15 residues long. For the CDR3, the DNA is TGTGCCAGCAGTCCACCGGGACAGGGGTTCAATGAGCAGTACTTC. Residues: CASSPPGQGFNEQYF. Drawing the rest from reference TRBV28 and TRBJ2-7, the complete variable domain is DVKVTQSSRYLVKRTGEKVFLECVQDMDHENMFWYRQDPGLGLRLIYFSYDVKMKEKGDIPEGYSVSREKKERFSLILESASTNQTSMYLCASSPPGQGFNEQYFGPGTRLTVT.

The chain couples TRBV7-2 to TRBJ2-7, with TRBD2 identical over 7 bases. The germline V gene has CDR1 SGHTA and CDR2 FQGNSA. V was pared by 2 bases and J by 6 bases, with 13 bases of the junction left unmatched. CDR3 size: 16 residues. CDR3 region: CASSLPPGLAVFEQYF. For the CDR3, the DNA is TGTGCCAGCAGCTTACCCCCGGGGCTAGCGGTCTTCGAGCAGTACTTC.

This clonotype was seen at least ten times. V is TRBV27 and J is TRBJ2-6; no firm D call. Germline-derived CDR1 and CDR2 are MNHEY and SMNVEV (reference sequence). Trimming cost V 5 bases and J 0 bases, with 5 bases left between them. CDR3 size: 14 residues. This CDR3 reads CASSQNSGANVLTF. The CDR3 nucleotides read TGTGCCAGCAGTCAGAACTCTGGGGCCAACGTCCTGACTTTC. Drawing the rest from reference TRBV27 and TRBJ2-6, the complete variable domain is EAQVTQNPRYLITVTGKKLTVTCSQNMNHEYMSWYRQDPGLGLRQIYYSMNVEVTDKGDVPEGYKVSRKEKRNFPLILESPSPNQTSLYFCASSQNSGANVLTFGAGSRLTVL.

The chain has TRBV27 and TRBJ2-7; the D gene is possibly TRBD1 (7 bases). The germline V gene encodes CDR1 MNHEY and CDR2 SMNVEV (reference sequence). V was cut by 6 bases and J by 6 bases, with 18 bases left in between. The CDR3 has 14 residues. The CDR3 nucleotides read TGTGCCAGCAGCTCGGGACAGTGGGGGGCCGAGCAGTACTTC. This codes for CASSSGQWGAEQYF.

This rearrangement joins TRBV7-3 to TRBJ1-1; 8 bases are shared with TRBD1. CDR1 SGHTA and CDR2 FQGTGA come from the germline V gene. The V and J ends lost 4 bases and 0 bases, in that order; junction bases with no gene match: 7. The CDR3 contains 16 residues. CDR3 DNA: TGTGCCAGCAGCTCGCAGGGGGCTGGCATGAACACTGAAGCTTTCTTT. It encodes CASSSQGAGMNTEAFF.

This clonotype has ten or more counts. The chain is built from TRBV12-3 or TRBV12-4 and TRBJ2-5; 12 bases fit TRBD2. The junction had 8 bases not matched to a gene; V was cut back by 6 bases and J by 0 bases. CDR3 size: 17 residues. CDR3 DNA: TGTGCCAGCAGACAAGCCCGACTAGCGGGGGACCAAGAGACCCAGTACTTC. This translates into CASRQARLAGDQETQYF.

The rearrangement links TRBV7-9 to TRBJ2-3; 11 bases are shared with TRBD2. The J segment lost 2 bases and the V segment lost 5 bases, leaving 3 bases of the junction unmatched. CDR3 length: 15 amino acids. From germline, CDR1 is SEHNR and CDR2 FQNEAQ (reference sequence). This CDR3 is CASSVTSGATDTQYF. In nucleotides, the CDR3 is TGTGCCAGCAGCGTGACTAGCGGGGCCACAGATACGCAGTATTTT.

The V and J genes are TRBV3-1 and TRBJ1-2; 9 nucleotides agree with TRBD1. Germline trimming cut 1 base from V and 2 bases from J; bases unmatched to any gene: 2. The germline CDR1 and CDR2 sequences are LGHDT and YNNKEL (reference sequence). This CDR3 comprises 15 residues. CDR3 sequence reads: CASSQGDRENYGYTF. CDR3 nucleotides: TGTGCCAGCAGCCAAGGGGACAGGGAGAACTATGGCTACACCTTC.

This clonotype showed up many times. The chain couples TRBV29-1 to TRBJ2-7; tentative D call: TRBD1 (5 bases). Trimming left V 4 bases short and J 5 bases short, with 12 bases between. Germline V gives CDR1 SQVTM, CDR2 ANQGSEA. The CDR3 covers 12 residues. The CDR3 loop reads CSVGRVSHEQYF. The CDR3 coding sequence is TGCAGCGTTGGCAGGGTTAGCCACGAGCAGTACTTC.

This clonotype was counted only a few times. The chain links TRBV10-2 to TRBJ1-1; D gene uncertain. The germline V and J ends were trimmed by 4 bases and 2 bases, with 8 bases remaining between them. Germline CDR1 reads WSHSY; CDR2 reads SAAADI. The length of the CDR3 is 13 residues. CDR3 protein: CASSAQLNTEAFF. As DNA, the CDR3 is TGCGCCAGCAGTGCACAGCTTAACACTGAAGCTTTCTTT.

There are many counts of this clonotype. This rearrangement joins TRBV5-1 to TRBJ2-3, with D unresolved. CDR1 is SGHRS, CDR2 YFSETQ, per germline. Trimming removed 4 bases at V and 6 bases at J, with 21 bases between. There are 16 residues in the CDR3. In DNA, the CDR3 is TGCGCCAGCAGCCCCCTCCTTACCCCGGACCCTGATACGCAGTATTTT. Protein sequence: CASSPLLTPDPDTQYF.

The chain is built from TRBV7-9 and TRBJ2-3; 10 nucleotides line up with TRBD2. This CDR3 comprises 15 residues. V trimming: 2 bases; J trimming: 4 bases; junction bases outside the gene matches: 3. Germline CDR1 SEHNR, CDR2 FQNEAQ (reference sequence). CDR3 coding DNA: TGTGCCAGCAGCTTACAGCGGGGGGGACCAGATACGCAGTATTTT. Translation gives CASSLQRGGPDTQYF.

Comment on this clonotype: A junction boundary mismatches the germline segment, possibly from a read error. The chain couples TRBV7-7 to TRBJ2-3, with TRBD2 identical over 7 bases. Per germline, CDR1 SSHAT and CDR2 FNYEAQ (reference sequence). This CDR3 region has 13 residues. CDR3 sequence (DNA): TGTGCTAGCAGCCGGGACTACACAGATACGCAGTATTTT. This translates into CASSRDYTDTQYF.

V gene TRBV5-1 combines with J gene TRBJ1-2, with a tentative D call TRBD1 (6 bases). Germline CDR1 reads SGHRS; CDR2 reads YFSETQ. The V and J ends lost 4 bases and 6 bases respectively, with 16 bases between them. The CDR3 is made up of 14 amino acids. The CDR3 is CASSTGQSRDGYTF. CDR3 DNA: TGCGCCAGCAGCACAGGACAGAGCCGGGATGGCTACACCTTC.